This TCR beta chain was found in a study of CD8 T cells in ankylosing spondylitis. Study-level points and caveats: For ankylosing spondylitis blood, a TCR beta motif of about eight highly homologous variants appeared characteristic. Previously reported in reactive arthritis synovial fluid and blood were some of the motif variants.

TCRdb reprocessed the 5' RACE reads with MiXCR, giving one entry per CDR3 protein. The sample contains a few hundred thousand distinct CDR3 sequences, about 18% of which appear only once. This CDR3 comprises 16 residues. Germline V lookup: CDR1 SGHRS, CDR2 YFSETQ. V was clipped by 4 bases and J by 1 base, with 17 bases between them. This clonotype was detected a few times. Its antigen is still unknown. The source of this sequence is a male donor with ankylosing spondylitis or in good health (not recorded which). The source material was blood, either unsorted or a sorted T cell fraction (not recorded which). The chain is built from TRBV5-1 and TRBJ1-1; D gene unclear. The CDR3 DNA reads as TGCGCCAGCAGCATGATGTCGGACGGGTCGAACACTGAAGCTTTCTTT. Protein sequence: CASSMMSDGSNTEAFF.